These 10 T cell receptor beta chains came from one sample sequenced in a study of OX40 agonist ivuxolimab in advanced cancers. The method behind the library was the immunoSEQ multiplex PCR assay. TCRdb limited this immuneACCESS table to in-frame rearrangements with V and J called. A share of clones is missing; checked studies link under half to unresolved V genes, and the rest is unexplained. Within this sample are 57,000 or so clones, with around 86% of them counted one time only. The ten largest clones capture 3.5% to 4% of the sample. Sequenced material: CD4+ or CD8+ T cells sorted from blood, taken in a trial of the OX40 agonist ivuxolimab. These receptor sequences come from an adult with an advanced solid tumor such as melanoma, head and neck, liver or kidney cancer.

CDR3 nucleotide sequence: TGCGCCAGCAGCTTGGGGTATAGTCCAAATGAAAAACTGTTTTTT. It codes for CASSLGYSPNEKLFF. V and J are TRBV5-1 and TRBJ1-4; no clear D gene. V was shortened by 0 bases and J by 5 bases, with 11 bases between the two germline ends. The CDR3 sequence is 15 residues long. Germline CDR1 reads SGHRS; CDR2 reads YFSETQ.

This chain's CDR3 is CSQDRGGDEQFF. CDR3 nucleotides: TGCAGCCAGGACAGGGGGGGCGATGAGCAGTTCTTC. J is TRBJ2-1 and V is TRBV29-1; 10 nucleotides align to TRBD1. The CDR3 covers 12 residues. The V gene end was trimmed by 8 bases and the J gene end by 8 bases; junction bases not matched to a gene: 6. CDR1 is SQVTM, CDR2 ANQGSEA, per germline.

V is TRBV7-2 and J is TRBJ1-2; D not resolved. The V end lost 2 bases, the J end lost 2 bases, and 12 bases lay between the germline ends. Germline CDR1 is SGHTA and CDR2 is FQGNSA. CDR3 length: 15 amino acids. This chain's CDR3 is CASSLYRTENYGYTF. In DNA, the CDR3 is TGTGCCAGCAGCTTATATAGGACGGAGAACTATGGCTACACCTTC.

The gene calls are TRBV6-6 and TRBJ2-5; 8 positions agree with TRBD1. Germline assignment: CDR1 MNHNY and CDR2 SVGAGI (reference sequence). The CDR3 is made up of 14 amino acids. V lost 2 bases and J lost 5; bases outside the gene matches: 4. The CDR3 nucleotides read TGTGCCAGCAGTTACGGGACAGGTTGGGAGACCCAGTACTTC. It yields the protein CASSYGTGWETQYF.

The J gene is TRBJ2-7, the V gene TRBV10-3, with D perhaps TRBD2 (5 bases). The CDR3 runs 14 residues. Germline V gene sequence: CDR1 ENHRY, CDR2 SYGVKD. Trimming took off 4 bases at V and 2 bases at J, with 12 bases between the two ends. CDR3 amino acids: CAISARAATYEQYF. DNA of the CDR3: TGTGCCATCAGTGCGAGGGCAGCTACCTACGAGCAGTACTTC.

CDR3 amino acids: CASSTGGRREQYF. CDR3 coding DNA: TGTGCCAGCAGTACCGGAGGCAGACGCGAGCAGTACTTC. The rearrangement uses TRBV6-5 and TRBJ2-7; weak D call: TRBD2 (5 bases). The germline V gene has CDR1 MNHEY and CDR2 SVGAGI. V was clipped by 5 bases and J by 6 bases, with 14 bases between them. The CDR3 totals 13 residues.

The V and J genes are TRBV4-2 and TRBJ1-6, with a possible D match to TRBD1 (5 bases). V was clipped by 0 bases and J by 6 bases, with 12 bases between them. This CDR3 spans 16 amino acids. The germline gives CDR1 LGHNA, CDR2 YNFKEQ. This CDR3 reads CASSQDRGAGNSPLHF. The DNA for the CDR3 is TGTGCCAGCAGCCAAGATAGAGGGGCGGGTAATTCACCCCTCCACTTT.

The rearrangement links TRBV12-5 to TRBJ1-5; maybe TRBD1 (5 bases). The CDR3 loop spans 20 amino acids. Trimming cost V 2 bases and J 1 base, with 24 bases left between them. In germline, CDR1 is LGHNT, CDR2 FRNRAP. The CDR3 here is CASGLSEPGGALLSNQPQHF. In nucleotides, the CDR3 is TGTGCTAGTGGTTTGTCCGAACCCGGAGGGGCCTTATTGAGCAATCAGCCCCAGCATTTT.

J is TRBJ2-3 and V is TRBV7-9, with D perhaps being TRBD1 or TRBD2 (6 bases each). Germline lookup yields CDR1 SEHNR and CDR2 FQNEAQ (reference sequence). Trimming left V 3 bases short and J 4 bases short, with 11 bases between. The CDR3 runs to 14 residues. CDR3 sequence reads: CASSFLGGADTQYF. The CDR3 DNA reads as TGTGCCAGCAGCTTTTTGGGGGGCGCAGATACGCAGTATTTT.

V and J are TRBV30 and TRBJ1-2; D is unresolved. Germline V gives CDR1 GTSNPN, CDR2 SVGIG (reference sequence). The CDR3 runs 10 residues. The ends were cut back, 0 bases at V and 14 bases at J, with 10 bases in the middle. CDR3 sequence reads: CAWSVEDVTF. In DNA form, the CDR3 reads TGTGCCTGGAGTGTAGAGGACGTAACCTTC.